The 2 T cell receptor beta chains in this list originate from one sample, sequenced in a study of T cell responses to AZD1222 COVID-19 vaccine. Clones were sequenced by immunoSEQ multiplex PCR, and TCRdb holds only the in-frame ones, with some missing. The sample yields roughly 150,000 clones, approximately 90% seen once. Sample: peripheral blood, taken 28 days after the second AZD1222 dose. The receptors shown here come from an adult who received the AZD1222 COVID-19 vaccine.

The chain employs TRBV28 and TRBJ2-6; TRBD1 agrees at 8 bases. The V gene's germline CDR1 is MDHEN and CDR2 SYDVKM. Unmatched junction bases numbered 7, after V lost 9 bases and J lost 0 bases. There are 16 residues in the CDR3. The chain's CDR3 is CASTGTGFSGANVLTF. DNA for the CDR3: TGTGCCAGTACCGGGACAGGATTCTCTGGGGCCAACGTCCTGACTTTC.

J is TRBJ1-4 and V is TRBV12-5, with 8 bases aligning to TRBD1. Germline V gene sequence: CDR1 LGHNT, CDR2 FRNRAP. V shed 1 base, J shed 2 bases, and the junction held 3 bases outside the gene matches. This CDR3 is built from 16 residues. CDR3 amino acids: CASGLGDRMTNEKLFF. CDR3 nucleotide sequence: TGTGCTAGTGGTTTGGGGGACAGGATGACTAATGAAAAACTGTTTTTT.